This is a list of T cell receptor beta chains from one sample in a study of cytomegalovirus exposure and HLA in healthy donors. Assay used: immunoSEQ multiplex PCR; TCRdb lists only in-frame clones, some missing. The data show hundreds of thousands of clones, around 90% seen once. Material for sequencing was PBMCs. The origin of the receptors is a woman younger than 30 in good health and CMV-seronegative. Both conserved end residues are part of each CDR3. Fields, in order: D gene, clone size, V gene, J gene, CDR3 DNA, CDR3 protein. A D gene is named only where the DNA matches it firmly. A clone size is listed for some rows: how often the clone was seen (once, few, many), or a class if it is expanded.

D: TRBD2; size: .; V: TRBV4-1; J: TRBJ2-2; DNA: TGCGCCAGCAGCCAAGAGGGACTAGGGGGAACCGGGGAGCTGTTTTTT; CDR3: CASSQEGLGGTGELFF
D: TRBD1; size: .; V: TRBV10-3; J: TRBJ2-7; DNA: TGTGCCATCAGTCCCGACAGGGCTTACGAGCAGTACTTC; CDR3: CAISPDRAYEQYF
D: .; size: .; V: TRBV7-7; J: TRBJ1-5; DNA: TGTGCCAGCAGCTTAGAATCAGGGCCTGATCAGCCCCAGCATTTT; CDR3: CASSLESGPDQPQHF
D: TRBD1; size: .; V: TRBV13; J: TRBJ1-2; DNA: TGTGCCAGCAGCTCTGCCAGGGGGTATGGCTACACCTTC; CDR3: CASSSARGYGYTF
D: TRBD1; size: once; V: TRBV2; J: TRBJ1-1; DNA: TGTGCCAGCAGCCCAACCCCGACAGGGACCACTGAAGCTTTCTTT; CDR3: CASSPTPTGTTEAFF
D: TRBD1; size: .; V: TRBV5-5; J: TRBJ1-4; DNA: TGTGCCAGCAGCTTGGCAGGGGGCGTAACTAATGAAAAACTGTTTTTT; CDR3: CASSLAGGVTNEKLFF
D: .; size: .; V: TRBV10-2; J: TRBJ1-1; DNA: TGCGCCAGCAGTGAGGCGGGACTGATTGAAGCTTTCTTT; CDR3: CASSEAGLIEAFF
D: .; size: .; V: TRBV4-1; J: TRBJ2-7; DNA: TGCGCCAGCAGCCTCAGCCTCGGGGCCTACGAGCAGTACTTC; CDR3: CASSLSLGAYEQYF
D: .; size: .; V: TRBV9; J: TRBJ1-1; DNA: TGTGCCAGCAGCTTCCCCCTTGTCCCGGGAGACACTGAAGCTTTCTTT; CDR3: CASSFPLVPGDTEAFF
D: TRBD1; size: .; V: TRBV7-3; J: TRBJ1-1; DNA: TGTGCCAGCAGCCCCCCTCGCGGACAGGGCCCTGAAGCTTTCTTT; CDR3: CASSPPRGQGPEAFF
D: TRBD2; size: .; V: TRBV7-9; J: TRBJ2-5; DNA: TGTGCCAGCAGCCCGGGGAGGGGATCAGAAGAGACCCAGTACTTC; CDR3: CASSPGRGSEETQYF
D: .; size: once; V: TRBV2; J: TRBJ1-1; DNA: TGTGCCAGCACCTATCGGGGTGTCACTGAAGCTTTCTTT; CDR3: CASTYRGVTEAFF
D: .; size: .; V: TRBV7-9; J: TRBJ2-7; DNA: TGTGCCAGTCGAGGGGGAAACAGCTACGAGCAGTACTTC; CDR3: CASRGGNSYEQYF
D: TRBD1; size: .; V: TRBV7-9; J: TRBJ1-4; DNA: TGTTCCAGCAGCCCGGAATGGGACAGTTCTAATGAAAAACTGTTTTTT; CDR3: CSSSPEWDSSNEKLFF
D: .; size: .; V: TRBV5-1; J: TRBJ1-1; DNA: TGCGCCAGCAGCTTGGATTTGTCGGGGAACACTGAAGCTTTCTTT; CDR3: CASSLDLSGNTEAFF
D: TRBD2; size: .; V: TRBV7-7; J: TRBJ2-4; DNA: TGTGCTAGCAGCCCGGGGGGGGGTCTAGCCAAAAACATTCAGTACTTC; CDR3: CASSPGGGLAKNIQYF
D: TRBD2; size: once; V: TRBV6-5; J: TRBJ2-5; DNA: TGTGCCAGCAGTGAGGCGGGGGGCGCAGGGACCCAGTACTTC; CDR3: CASSEAGGAGTQYF
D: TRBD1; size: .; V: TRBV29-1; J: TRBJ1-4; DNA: TGCAGCGCCGGGACAGGGATTAATGAAAAACTGTTTTTT; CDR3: CSAGTGINEKLFF
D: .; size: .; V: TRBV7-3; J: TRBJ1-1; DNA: TGTGCCAGCAGCTTAACGACCGGGGGGAGGGCTGAAGCTTTCTTT; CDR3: CASSLTTGGRAEAFF
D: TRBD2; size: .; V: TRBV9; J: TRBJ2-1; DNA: TGTGCCAGCAGCACTCGTTGGGGGGGTTTCAATGAGCAGTTCTTC; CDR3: CASSTRWGGFNEQFF
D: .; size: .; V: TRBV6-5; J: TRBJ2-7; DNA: TGTGCCAGCAGTTACAAAGGGGGTTTGGGCGAGCAGTACTTC; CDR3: CASSYKGGLGEQYF
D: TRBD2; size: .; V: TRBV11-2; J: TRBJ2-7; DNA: TGTGCCAGCAGCTTAGAGGCGGCTAGCGGATACGAGCAGTACTTC; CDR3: CASSLEAASGYEQYF
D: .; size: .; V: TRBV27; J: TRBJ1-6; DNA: TGTGCCAGCAGTTTAAGTCCATCTAATTCCCCCCTCCACTTT; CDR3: CASSLSPSNSPLHF
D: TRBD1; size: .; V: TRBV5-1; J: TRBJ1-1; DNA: TGCGCCAGCAGCGAACAGGGACAGGGGGACACTGAAGCTTTCTTT; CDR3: CASSEQGQGDTEAFF
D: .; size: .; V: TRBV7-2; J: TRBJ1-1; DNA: TGTGCCAGCAGCCGTGACCAGGAGGTCGCTGAAGCTTTCTTT; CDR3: CASSRDQEVAEAFF
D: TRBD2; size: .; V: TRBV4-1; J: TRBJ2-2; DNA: TGCGCCAGCAGCTTCACCCGGACTAGCTTAGACACCGGGGAGCTGTTTTTT; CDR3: CASSFTRTSLDTGELFF
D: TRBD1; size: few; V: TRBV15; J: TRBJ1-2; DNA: TGTGCCACCAGCAGGGGAGGGACACAGGGGGCTAATGGCTACACCTTC; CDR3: CATSRGGTQGANGYTF
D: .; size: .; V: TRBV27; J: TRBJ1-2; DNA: TGTGCCAGCGGTCGAGTTTCGGGCGGGGTTCTGTATGGCTACACCTTC; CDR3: CASGRVSGGVLYGYTF
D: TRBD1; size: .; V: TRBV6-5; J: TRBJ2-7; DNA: TGTGCCAGCAGTTACCTCCGGGACAGAACCTACGAGCAGTACTTC; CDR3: CASSYLRDRTYEQYF
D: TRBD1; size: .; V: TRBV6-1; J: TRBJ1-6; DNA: TGTGCCAGCAGTGAATCGGGACAGGGACCTTATAATTCCCCCCTCCACTTT; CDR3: CASSESGQGPYNSPLHF
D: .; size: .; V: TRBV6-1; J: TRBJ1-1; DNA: TGTGCCAGCAGTGAAGTAGCTCGAGGGACTGAAGCTTTCTTT; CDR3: CASSEVARGTEAFF
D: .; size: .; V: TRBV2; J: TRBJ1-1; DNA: TGTGCCAGCTCAACAGAAATGAACACTGAAGCTTTCTTT; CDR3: CASSTEMNTEAFF
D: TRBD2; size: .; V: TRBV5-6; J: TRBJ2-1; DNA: TGTGCCAGCAGCTTGGGGAGCGGGGGGGGAAATGAGCAGTTCTTC; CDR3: CASSLGSGGGNEQFF
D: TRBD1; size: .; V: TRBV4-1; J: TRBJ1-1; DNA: TGCGCCAGCAGCCCAGGACAGGGGCCAATGAACACTGAAGCTTTCTTT; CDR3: CASSPGQGPMNTEAFF
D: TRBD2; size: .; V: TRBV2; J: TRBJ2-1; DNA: TGTGCCAGCAGTGACCTACTTGCGGGGGTACGTTTGAATGAGCAGTTCTTC; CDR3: CASSDLLAGVRLNEQFF
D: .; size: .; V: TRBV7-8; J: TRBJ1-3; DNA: TGTGCCAGCAGCCCCTCGGGATCTGGAAACACCATATATTTT; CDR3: CASSPSGSGNTIYF
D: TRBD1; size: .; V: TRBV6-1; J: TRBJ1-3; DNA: TGTGCCAGCAGTGAAGCCGGACAGGGCGCTGGAAACACCATATATTTT; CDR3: CASSEAGQGAGNTIYF
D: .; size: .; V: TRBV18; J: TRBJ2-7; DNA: TGTGCCAGCTCACCACCGACAGACCACTACGAGCAGTACTTC; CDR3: CASSPPTDHYEQYF
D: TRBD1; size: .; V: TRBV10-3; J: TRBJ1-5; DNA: TGTGCCATCAGTGAGTCGAGGACAGGGGTTATCGGTCAGCCCCAGCATTTT; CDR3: CAISESRTGVIGQPQHF
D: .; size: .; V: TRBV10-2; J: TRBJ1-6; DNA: TGCGCCAGCAGGGCTCGCATCGGGGGTAATTCACCCCTCCACTTT; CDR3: CASRARIGGNSPLHF
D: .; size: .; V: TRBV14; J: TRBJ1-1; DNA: TGTGCCAGCAGCCAAGCGAGATACCTGAACACTGAAGCTTTCTTT; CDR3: CASSQARYLNTEAFF
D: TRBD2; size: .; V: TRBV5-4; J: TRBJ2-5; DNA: TGTGCCAGCAGCGTGACTAGCGGGGGTTGGCGAGAGACCCAGTACTTC; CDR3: CASSVTSGGWRETQYF
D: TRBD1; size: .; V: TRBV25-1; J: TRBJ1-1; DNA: TGTGCCAGCAGCGACAGGGGAGCGAACACTGAAGCTTTCTTT; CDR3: CASSDRGANTEAFF
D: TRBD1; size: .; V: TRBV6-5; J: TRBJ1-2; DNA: TGTGCCAGCAGAAATACAGGGGCAGCTAACTATGGCTACACCTTC; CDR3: CASRNTGAANYGYTF
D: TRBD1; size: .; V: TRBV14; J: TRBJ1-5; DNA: TGTGCCAGCAGCCAAGATCTCGCTAGAGGGGGCTCTGGAAGCAATCAGCCCCAGCATTTT; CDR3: CASSQDLARGGSGSNQPQHF
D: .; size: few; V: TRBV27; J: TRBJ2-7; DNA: TGTGCCAGCAGTTTATCCGCTCCGGGTTTGTCCTACGAGCAGTACTTC; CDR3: CASSLSAPGLSYEQYF
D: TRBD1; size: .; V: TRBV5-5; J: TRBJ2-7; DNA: TGTGCCAGCAGCTTGGCCGTAACGGGACAGGTCTACGAGCAGTACTTC; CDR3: CASSLAVTGQVYEQYF
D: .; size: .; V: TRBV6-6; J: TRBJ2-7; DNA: TGTGCCAGCAGTTACTCAACAGGGAGCTCCTACGAGCAGTACTTC; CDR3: CASSYSTGSSYEQYF
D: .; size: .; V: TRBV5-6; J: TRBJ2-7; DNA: TGTGCCAGCAACGACAGGCTAACCTACGAGCAGTACTTC; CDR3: CASNDRLTYEQYF
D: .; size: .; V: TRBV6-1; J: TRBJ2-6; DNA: TGTGCCAGCAGTGACGGTACCTCTGGGGCCAACGTCCTGACTTTC; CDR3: CASSDGTSGANVLTF
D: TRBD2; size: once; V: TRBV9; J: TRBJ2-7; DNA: TGTGCCAGCAGCCCCGGGGGGGTGCGGACGGGAGAGCAGTACTTC; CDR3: CASSPGGVRTGEQYF
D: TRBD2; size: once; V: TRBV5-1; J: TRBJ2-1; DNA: TGCGCCAGCAGCTTGAAGCGGGGGGGCCTAGATGAGCAGTTCTTC; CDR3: CASSLKRGGLDEQFF
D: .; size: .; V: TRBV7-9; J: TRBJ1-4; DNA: TGTTCCAGCAGCTTAGTGAGCTCTAATGAAAAACTGTTTTTT; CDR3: CSSSLVSSNEKLFF
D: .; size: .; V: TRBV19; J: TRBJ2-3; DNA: TGTGCCAGTAGTATGCACAGTCGCACAGATACGCAGTATTTT; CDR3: CASSMHSRTDTQYF
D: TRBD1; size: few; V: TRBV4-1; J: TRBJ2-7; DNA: TGCGCCAGCAGCCAAGATCTGGCCAGGGGGCCAACCTACGAGCAGTACTTC; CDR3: CASSQDLARGPTYEQYF
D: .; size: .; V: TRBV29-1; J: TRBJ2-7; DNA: TGCAGCGTTGAGGTCGGGGGGCAGTACTTC; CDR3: CSVEVGGQYF
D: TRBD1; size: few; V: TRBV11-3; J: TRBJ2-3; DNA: TGTGCCAGCAGCTTAGGACAGGGATTCGGTATCGATACAGATACGCAGTATTTT; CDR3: CASSLGQGFGIDTDTQYF